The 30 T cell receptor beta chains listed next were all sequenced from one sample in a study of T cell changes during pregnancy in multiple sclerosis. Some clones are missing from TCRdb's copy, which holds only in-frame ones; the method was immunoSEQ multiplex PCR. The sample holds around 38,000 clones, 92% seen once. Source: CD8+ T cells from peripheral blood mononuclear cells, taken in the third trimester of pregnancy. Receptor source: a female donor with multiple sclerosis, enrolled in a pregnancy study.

CDR3 sequence: CASSTTGTGKHTQYF. The CDR3 DNA reads as TGTGCCAGCAGCACCACCGGGACAGGGAAGCATACGCAGTATTTT. This chain links TRBV11-2 with TRBJ2-3; 9 bases agree with TRBD1. From germline, CDR1 is SGHAT and CDR2 FQNNGV. There are 15 residues in the CDR3. V shed 5 bases and J 7 bases; nucleotides not matched to a gene: 10. The full variable domain, its missing parts supplied by reference TRBV11-2 and TRBJ2-3, is EAGVAQSPRYKIIEKRQSVAFWCNPISGHATLYWYQQILGQGPKLLIQFQNNGVVDDSQLPKDRFSAERLKGVDSTLKIQPAKLEDSAVYLCASSTTGTGKHTQYFGPGTRLTVL.

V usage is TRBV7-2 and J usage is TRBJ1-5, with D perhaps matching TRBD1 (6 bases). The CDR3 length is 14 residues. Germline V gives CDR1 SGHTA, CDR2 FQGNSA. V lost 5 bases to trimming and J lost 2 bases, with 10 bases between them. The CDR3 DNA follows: TGTGCCAGCAGCCCGACAGGAGGCAATCAGCCCCAGCATTTT. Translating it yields CASSPTGGNQPQHF.

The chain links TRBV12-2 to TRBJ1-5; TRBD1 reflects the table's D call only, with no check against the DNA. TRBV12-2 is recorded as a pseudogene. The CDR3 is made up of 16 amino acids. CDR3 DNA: TGTGCAAGTCGCTTAGACAGGGGGAATAGCAATCAGCCCCAGCATTTT. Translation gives CASRLDRGNSNQPQHF.

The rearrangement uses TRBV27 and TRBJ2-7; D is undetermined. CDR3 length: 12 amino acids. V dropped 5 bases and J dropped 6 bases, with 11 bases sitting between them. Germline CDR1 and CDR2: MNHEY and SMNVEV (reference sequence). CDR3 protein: CASSALVGEQYF. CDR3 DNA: TGTGCCAGCAGTGCGTTAGTTGGCGAGCAGTACTTC.

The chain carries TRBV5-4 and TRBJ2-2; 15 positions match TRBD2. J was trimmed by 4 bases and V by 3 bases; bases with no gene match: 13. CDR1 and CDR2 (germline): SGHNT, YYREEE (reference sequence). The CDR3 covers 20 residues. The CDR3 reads CASSSGLAGGPFIGTGELFF. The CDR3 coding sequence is TGTGCCAGCAGCTCCGGACTAGCGGGAGGGCCTTTTATCGGCACCGGGGAGCTGTTTTTT.

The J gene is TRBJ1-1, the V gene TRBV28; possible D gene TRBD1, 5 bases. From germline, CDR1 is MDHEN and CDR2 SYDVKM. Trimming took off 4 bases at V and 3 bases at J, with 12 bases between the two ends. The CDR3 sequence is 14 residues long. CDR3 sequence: CASSSELGDTEAFF. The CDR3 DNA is TGTGCCAGCAGTTCGGAGCTAGGGGACACTGAAGCTTTCTTT. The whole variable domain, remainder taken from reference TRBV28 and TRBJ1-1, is DVKVTQSSRYLVKRTGEKVFLECVQDMDHENMFWYRQDPGLGLRLIYFSYDVKMKEKGDIPEGYSVSREKKERFSLILESASTNQTSMYLCASSSELGDTEAFFGQGTRLTVV.

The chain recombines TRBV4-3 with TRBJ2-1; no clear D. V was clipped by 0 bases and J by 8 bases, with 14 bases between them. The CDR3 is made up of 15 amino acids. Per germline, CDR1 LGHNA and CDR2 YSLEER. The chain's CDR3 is CASSQDVLGWDEQFF. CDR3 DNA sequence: TGCGCCAGCAGCCAAGATGTCCTCGGGTGGGATGAGCAGTTCTTC.

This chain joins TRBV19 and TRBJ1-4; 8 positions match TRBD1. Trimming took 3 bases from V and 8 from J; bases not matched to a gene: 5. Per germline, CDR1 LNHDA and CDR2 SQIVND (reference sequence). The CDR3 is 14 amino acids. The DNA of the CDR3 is TGTGCCAGTAGTATGAGGACAGGGAGAGAAAAACTGTTTTTT. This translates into CASSMRTGREKLFF.

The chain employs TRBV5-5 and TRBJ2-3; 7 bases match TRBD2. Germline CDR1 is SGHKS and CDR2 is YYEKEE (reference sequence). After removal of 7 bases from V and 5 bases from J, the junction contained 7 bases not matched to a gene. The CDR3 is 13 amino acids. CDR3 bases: TGTGCCAGCCTCCCGAGGGAGGGAGATACGCAGTATTTT. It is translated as CASLPREGDTQYF.

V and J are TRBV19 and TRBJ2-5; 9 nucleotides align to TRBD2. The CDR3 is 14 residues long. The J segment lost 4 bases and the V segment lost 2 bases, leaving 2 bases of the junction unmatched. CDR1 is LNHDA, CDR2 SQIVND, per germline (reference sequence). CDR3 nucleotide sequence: TGTGCCAGTAGTATATTAGCGGGAGCAGAGACCCAGTACTTC. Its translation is CASSILAGAETQYF.

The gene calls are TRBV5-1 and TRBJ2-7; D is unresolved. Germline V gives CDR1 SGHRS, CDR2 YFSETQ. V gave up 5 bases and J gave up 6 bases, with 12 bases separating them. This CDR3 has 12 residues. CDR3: CASSLIEREQYF. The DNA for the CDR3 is TGCGCCAGCAGTTTAATAGAGCGCGAGCAGTACTTC.

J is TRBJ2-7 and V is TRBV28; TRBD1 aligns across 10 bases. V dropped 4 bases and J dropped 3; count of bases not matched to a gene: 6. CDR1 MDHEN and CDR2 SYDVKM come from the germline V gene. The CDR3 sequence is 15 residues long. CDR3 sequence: CASSSMTGGNYEQYF. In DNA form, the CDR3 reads TGTGCCAGCAGTTCAATGACAGGGGGCAACTACGAGCAGTACTTC.

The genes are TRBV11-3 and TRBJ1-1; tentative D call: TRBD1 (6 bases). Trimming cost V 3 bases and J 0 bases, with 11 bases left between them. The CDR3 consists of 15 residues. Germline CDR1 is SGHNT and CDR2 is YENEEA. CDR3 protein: CASSFLQGMNTEAFF. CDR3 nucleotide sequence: TGTGCCAGCAGCTTTCTACAGGGAATGAACACTGAAGCTTTCTTT.

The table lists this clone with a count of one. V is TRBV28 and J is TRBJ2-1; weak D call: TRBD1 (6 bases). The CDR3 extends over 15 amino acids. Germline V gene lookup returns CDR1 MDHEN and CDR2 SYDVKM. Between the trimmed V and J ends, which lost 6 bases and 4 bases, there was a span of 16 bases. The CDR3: CASRKEQGVYNEQFF. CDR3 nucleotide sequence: TGTGCCAGCAGAAAGGAACAGGGTGTATACAATGAGCAGTTCTTC.

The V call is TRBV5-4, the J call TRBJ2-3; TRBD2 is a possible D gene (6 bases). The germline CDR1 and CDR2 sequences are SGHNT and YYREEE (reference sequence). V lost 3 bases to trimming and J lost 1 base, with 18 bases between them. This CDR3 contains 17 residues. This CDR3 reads CASSSILGEVGTDTQYF. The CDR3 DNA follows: TGTGCCAGCAGCTCTATTTTGGGGGAGGTGGGCACAGATACGCAGTATTTT.

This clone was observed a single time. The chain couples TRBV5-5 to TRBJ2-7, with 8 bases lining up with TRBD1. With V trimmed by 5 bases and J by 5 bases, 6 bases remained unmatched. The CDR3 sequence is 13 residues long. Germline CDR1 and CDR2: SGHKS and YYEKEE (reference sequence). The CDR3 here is CASSGQGDHEQYF. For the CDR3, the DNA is TGTGCCAGCAGTGGACAGGGAGATCACGAGCAGTACTTC. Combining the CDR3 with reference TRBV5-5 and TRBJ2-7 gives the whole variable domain DAGVTQSPTHLIKTRGQQVTLRCSPISGHKSVSWYQQVLGQGPQFIFQYYEKEERGRGNFPDRFSARQFPNYSSELNVNALLLGDSALYLCASSGQGDHEQYFGPGTRLTVT.

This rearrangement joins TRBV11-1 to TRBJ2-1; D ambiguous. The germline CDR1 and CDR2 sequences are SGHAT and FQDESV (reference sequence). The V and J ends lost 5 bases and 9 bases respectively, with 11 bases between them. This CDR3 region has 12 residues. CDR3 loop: CASSQMAGEQFF. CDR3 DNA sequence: TGTGCCAGCAGCCAGATGGCTGGTGAGCAGTTCTTC. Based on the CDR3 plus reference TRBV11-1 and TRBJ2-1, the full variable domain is EAEVAQSPRYKITEKSQAVAFWCDPISGHATLYWYRQILGQGPELLVQFQDESVVDDSQLPKDRFSAERLKGVDSTLKIQPAELGDSAMYLCASSQMAGEQFFGPGTRLTVL.

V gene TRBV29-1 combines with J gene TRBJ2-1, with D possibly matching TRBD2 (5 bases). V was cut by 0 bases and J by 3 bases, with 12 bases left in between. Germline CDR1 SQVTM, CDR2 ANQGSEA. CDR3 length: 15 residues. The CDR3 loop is CSVEDRRTIYNEQFF. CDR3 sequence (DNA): TGCAGCGTTGAAGATCGGAGGACCATCTACAATGAGCAGTTCTTC.

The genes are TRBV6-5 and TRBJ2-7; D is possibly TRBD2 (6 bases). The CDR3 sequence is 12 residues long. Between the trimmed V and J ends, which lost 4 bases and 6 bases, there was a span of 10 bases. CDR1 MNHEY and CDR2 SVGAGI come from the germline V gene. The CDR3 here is CASSSRRAEQYF. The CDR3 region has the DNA TGTGCCAGCAGTTCGAGGAGGGCCGAGCAGTACTTC.

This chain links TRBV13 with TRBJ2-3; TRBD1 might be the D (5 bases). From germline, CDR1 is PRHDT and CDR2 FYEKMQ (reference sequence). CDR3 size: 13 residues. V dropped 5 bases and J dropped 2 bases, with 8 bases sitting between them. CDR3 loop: CASSQGNTDTQYF. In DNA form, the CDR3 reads TGTGCCAGCAGCCAGGGAAACACAGATACGCAGTATTTT.

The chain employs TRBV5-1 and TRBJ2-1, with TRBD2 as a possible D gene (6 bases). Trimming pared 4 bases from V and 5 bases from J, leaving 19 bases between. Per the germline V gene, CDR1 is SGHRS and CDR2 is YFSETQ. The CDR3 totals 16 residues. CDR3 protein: CASSPTPPGANNEQFF. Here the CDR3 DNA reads TGCGCCAGCAGCCCGACTCCACCGGGAGCTAACAATGAGCAGTTCTTC.

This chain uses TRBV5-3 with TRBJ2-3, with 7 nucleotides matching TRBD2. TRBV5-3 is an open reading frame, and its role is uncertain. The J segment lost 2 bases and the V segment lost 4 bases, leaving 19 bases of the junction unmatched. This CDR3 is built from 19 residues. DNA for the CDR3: TGTGCCAGAAGCGCTAGCTATAGCGGGCGGAATCTATCCACAGATACGCAGTATTTT. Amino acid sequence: CARSASYSGRNLSTDTQYF.

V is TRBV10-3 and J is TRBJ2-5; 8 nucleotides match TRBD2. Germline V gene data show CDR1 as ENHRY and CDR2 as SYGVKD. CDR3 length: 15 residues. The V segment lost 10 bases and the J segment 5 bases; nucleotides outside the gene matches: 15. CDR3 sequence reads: CATQLSGIIGETQYF. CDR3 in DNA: TGTGCCACTCAGCTTAGCGGGATAATAGGGGAGACCCAGTACTTC.

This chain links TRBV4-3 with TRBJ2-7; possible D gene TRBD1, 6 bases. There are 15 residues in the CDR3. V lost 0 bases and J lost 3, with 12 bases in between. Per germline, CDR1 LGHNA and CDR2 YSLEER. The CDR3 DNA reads TGCGCCAGCAGCCAAGATAGGCAGGGGCTCTACGAGCAGTACTTC. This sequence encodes CASSQDRQGLYEQYF.

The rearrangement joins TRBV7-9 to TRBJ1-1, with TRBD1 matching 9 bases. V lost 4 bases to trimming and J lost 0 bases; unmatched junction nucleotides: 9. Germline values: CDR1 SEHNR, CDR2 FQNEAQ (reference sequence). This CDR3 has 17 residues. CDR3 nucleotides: TGTGCCAGCAGCTCCAGGACAGGGGAAGGCATGAACACTGAAGCTTTCTTT. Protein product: CASSSRTGEGMNTEAFF.

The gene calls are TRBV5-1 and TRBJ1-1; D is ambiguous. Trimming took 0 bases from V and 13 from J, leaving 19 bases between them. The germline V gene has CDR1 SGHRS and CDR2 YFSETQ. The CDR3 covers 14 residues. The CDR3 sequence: CASSLVIGSPQHFF. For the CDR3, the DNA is TGCGCCAGCAGCTTGGTTATCGGGTCCCCTCAGCATTTCTTT. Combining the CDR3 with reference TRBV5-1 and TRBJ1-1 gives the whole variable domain KAGVTQTPRYLIKTRGQQVTLSCSPISGHRSVSWYQQTPGQGLQFLFEYFSETQRNKGNFPGRFSGRQFSNSRSEMNVSTLELGDSALYLCASSLVIGSPQHFFGQGTRLTVV.

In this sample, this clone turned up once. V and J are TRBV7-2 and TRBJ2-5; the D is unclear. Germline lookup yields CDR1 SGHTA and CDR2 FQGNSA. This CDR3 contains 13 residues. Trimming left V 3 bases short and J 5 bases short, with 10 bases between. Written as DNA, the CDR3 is TGTGCCAGCAGCTTCTCTTTTTTGGAGACCCAGTACTTC. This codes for CASSFSFLETQYF.

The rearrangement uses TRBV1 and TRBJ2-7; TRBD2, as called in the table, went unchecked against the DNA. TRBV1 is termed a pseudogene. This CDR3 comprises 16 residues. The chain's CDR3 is CTSSQDLRRVNYEQYF. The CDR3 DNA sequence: TGCACCAGCAGCCAAGATCTTAGGAGGGTTAACTACGAGCAGTACTTC.

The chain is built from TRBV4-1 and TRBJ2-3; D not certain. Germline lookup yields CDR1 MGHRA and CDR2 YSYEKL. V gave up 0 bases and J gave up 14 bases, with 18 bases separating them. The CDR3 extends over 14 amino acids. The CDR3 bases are TGCGCCAGCAGCCAAGATCAAGCTAGGATAAACCTGTATTTT. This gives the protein CASSQDQARINLYF.

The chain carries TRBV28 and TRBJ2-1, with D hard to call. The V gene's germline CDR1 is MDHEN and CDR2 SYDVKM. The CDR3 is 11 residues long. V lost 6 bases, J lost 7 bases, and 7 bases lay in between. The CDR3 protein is CASSFRNEQFF. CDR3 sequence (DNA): TGTGCCAGCAGCTTTCGGAATGAGCAGTTCTTC.